These 26 T cell receptor beta chains were all obtained from the same sample, sequenced in a study of beta chain features in type 1 diabetes. The authors reverse transcribed all of the isolated RNA, so sequencing captured expressed TCRB transcripts. The table came from immunoSEQ multiplex PCR; TCRdb's copy has only in-frame clones and leaves some out. The sample records 150,000 to 170,000 clones, about 8.1% being singletons. The sample taken for sequencing was central memory CD4+ T cells from blood. The receptors were sampled from a man between 18 and 35 years old in good health.

This chain connects TRBV7-2 to TRBJ2-5; a possible D gene is TRBD1 (5 bases). The CDR3 is 14 residues long. The V end was cut by 1 base, the J end by 2 bases, with 8 bases between. Germline assignment: CDR1 SGHTA and CDR2 FQGNSA. CDR3 sequence (DNA): TGTGCCAGCAGCTTAGGGCAGGGACAAGAGACCCAGTACTTC. The encoded protein is CASSLGQGQETQYF.

This chain uses TRBV5-5 with TRBJ2-7, with a tentative D call TRBD1 (7 bases). Germline V CDR1 and CDR2: SGHKS, YYEKEE (reference sequence). The CDR3 is 16 residues long. Trimming cost V 6 bases and J 5 bases, with 24 bases left between them. The CDR3 DNA sequence: TGTGCCAGCACCACTACAGGGGCCATAAGGGGGGACGAGCAGTACTTC. Its translation: CASTTTGAIRGDEQYF.

This clone came up a few times. The chain recombines TRBV5-1 with TRBJ1-2; D unresolved. CDR1 and CDR2 from the germline V gene are SGHRS and YFSETQ. The CDR3 covers 12 residues. The V gene lost 4 bases and the J gene lost 6 bases, with 10 bases spanning the gap. The CDR3 sequence: CASSPDQDGYTF. The CDR3 DNA is TGCGCCAGCAGCCCCGACCAGGATGGCTACACCTTC.

V usage is TRBV9 and J usage is TRBJ2-1; TRBD2 is a possible D gene (6 bases). The CDR3 length is 15 residues. Trimming pared 4 bases from V and 4 bases from J, leaving 15 bases between. Germline V gene lookup returns CDR1 SGDLS and CDR2 YYNGEE. The DNA of the CDR3 is TGTGCCAGCAGCCCTGGGGAGGCGGGGTACAATGAGCAGTTCTTC. It is translated as CASSPGEAGYNEQFF. Full variable domain (missing parts from reference TRBV9 and TRBJ2-1): DSGVTQTPKHLITATGQRVTLRCSPRSGDLSVYWYQQSLDQGLQFLIQYYNGEERAKGNILERFSAQQFPDLHSELNLSSLELGDSALYFCASSPGEAGYNEQFFGPGTRLTVL.

The chain carries TRBV9 and TRBJ1-6; the D is unclear. V dropped 4 bases and J dropped 5 bases, with 10 bases sitting between them. Per the germline V gene, CDR1 is SGDLS and CDR2 is YYNGEE. The CDR3 runs to 14 residues. This CDR3 is CASSPLSNNSPLHF. The CDR3 coding sequence is TGTGCCAGCAGCCCACTTAGCAATAATTCACCCCTCCACTTT.

The chain combines TRBV27 with TRBJ1-2; D not certain. Germline V CDR1 and CDR2: MNHEY, SMNVEV (reference sequence). The CDR3 extends over 15 amino acids. Trimming cost V 7 bases and J 2 bases, with 17 bases left between them. The CDR3 spells CASTPEGNRNYGYTF. CDR3 bases: TGTGCCAGCACCCCGGAGGGAAACAGAAACTATGGCTACACCTTC.

The chain couples TRBV10-3 to TRBJ2-7, with no clear D. Trimming cost V 3 bases and J 0 bases, with 15 bases left between them. Germline V gives CDR1 ENHRY, CDR2 SYGVKD. There are 16 residues in the CDR3. The CDR3 here is CAISDPPSPSSYEQYF. DNA for the CDR3: TGTGCCATCAGTGACCCCCCCAGTCCTAGCTCCTACGAGCAGTACTTC.

This chain joins TRBV29-1 and TRBJ2-7; 7 bases are shared with TRBD1. With 5 bases clipped from V and 2 bases from J, the junction kept 6 bases outside the gene matches. The CDR3 runs to 13 residues. Germline V CDR1 and CDR2: SQVTM, ANQGSEA. The CDR3 sequence is CSVLRTGAYEQYF. The CDR3, as DNA: TGCAGCGTTTTGAGAACAGGGGCCTACGAGCAGTACTTC.

This clone was picked up a small number of times. The chain has TRBV7-9 and TRBJ1-5; D is uncertain. V gave up 5 bases and J gave up 7 bases, with 18 bases separating them. The CDR3 has 15 amino acids. Germline CDR1 SEHNR, CDR2 FQNEAQ (reference sequence). As DNA, the CDR3 is TGTGCCAGCAGCCCAGAGGGAATGTTGGGGCAGCCCCAGCATTTT. It is translated as CASSPEGMLGQPQHF.

This clone was counted between two and nine times. The chain has TRBV11-2 and TRBJ1-1; D gene ambiguous. Germline values: CDR1 SGHAT, CDR2 FQNNGV. This CDR3 is built from 15 residues. The V end lost 1 base, the J end lost 3 bases, and 12 bases lay between the germline ends. The CDR3 region has the DNA TGTGCCAGCAGCTTAGGTTCCACGCGGGACACTGAAGCTTTCTTT. This gives the protein CASSLGSTRDTEAFF.

J is TRBJ2-3 and V is TRBV7-2, with D possibly being TRBD1 (5 bases). The CDR3 covers 12 residues. Germline V gene lookup returns CDR1 SGHTA and CDR2 FQGNSA. The V end was cut by 3 bases, the J end by 13 bases, with 14 bases between. The CDR3 nucleotides read TGTGCCAGCAGCTTTGGCGGATGGGGCGAGTATTTT. As protein: CASSFGGWGEYF.

The chain couples TRBV28 to TRBJ2-3; 11 bases are a match to TRBD1. V was clipped by 7 bases and J by 3 bases; unmatched bases: 9. The CDR3 spans 16 residues. Germline V gives CDR1 MDHEN, CDR2 SYDVKM. The CDR3, as DNA: TGTGCCAGCATCGCGCCGGGACAGGGGGGAACAGATACGCAGTATTTT. Translating it yields CASIAPGQGGTDTQYF.

This clone showed up just a few times. The chain employs TRBV6-6 and TRBJ2-3, with a possible D match to TRBD2 (5 bases). Germline lookup yields CDR1 MNHNY and CDR2 SVGAGI (reference sequence). The V end was cut by 7 bases, the J end by 3 bases, with 8 bases between. The CDR3 extends over 12 amino acids. The CDR3 reads CASTGGTDTQYF. CDR3 nucleotides: TGTGCCAGCACGGGCGGGACAGATACGCAGTATTTT.

This clone was seen more than once but under ten times. The chain employs TRBV7-9 and TRBJ2-4; TRBD1 aligns across 9 bases. Germline-derived CDR1 and CDR2 are SEHNR and FQNEAQ (reference sequence). This CDR3 comprises 15 residues. Trimming took 5 bases from V and 2 from J; bases not matched to a gene: 4. The CDR3 DNA reads as TGTGCCAGCAGCACACAGGGGGCAACCAAAAACATTCAGTACTTC. Its translation is CASSTQGATKNIQYF.

This clone was observed at least ten times. The V and J genes are TRBV18 and TRBJ2-7; TRBD1 matches 9 bases. The length of the CDR3 is 16 residues. The trim removed 0 bases at V and 2 bases at J, leaving 5 bases unmatched. Germline-derived CDR1 and CDR2 are KGHSH and LQKENI. The CDR3 loop is CASSPPGTGRTYEQYF. The CDR3 DNA reads TGTGCCAGCTCACCACCGGGGACAGGGCGGACCTACGAGCAGTACTTC. Full variable domain (missing parts from reference TRBV18 and TRBJ2-7): NAGVMQNPRHLVRRRGQEARLRCSPMKGHSHVYWYRQLPEEGLKFMVYLQKENIIDESGMPKERFSAEFPKEGPSILRIQQVVRGDSAAYFCASSPPGTGRTYEQYFGPGTRLTVT.

The rearrangement links TRBV5-4 to TRBJ1-1; D remains ambiguous. The germline gives CDR1 SGHNT, CDR2 YYREEE (reference sequence). The CDR3 runs to 13 residues. With 0 bases removed from V and 7 bases from J, the gap between germline ends came to 10 bases. The CDR3 sequence: CASSLAGLIEAFF. CDR3 DNA sequence: TGTGCCAGCAGCTTGGCCGGTTTGATTGAAGCTTTCTTT.

The chain joins TRBV28 to TRBJ1-1, with TRBD1 matching 9 bases. The length of the CDR3 is 13 residues. Trimming at V came to 8 bases and at J to 4 bases, leaving 5 bases not matched to a gene. Germline loops: CDR1 MDHEN, CDR2 SYDVKM. The CDR3 DNA follows: TGTGCCAGCGGCACAGGGGGCGGCACTGAAGCTTTCTTT. Translated, it gives CASGTGGGTEAFF.

The rearrangement uses TRBV27 and TRBJ2-5; 10 nucleotides line up with TRBD2. The CDR3 covers 17 residues. V lost 4 bases, J lost 0 bases, and 8 bases stayed unmatched. Germline assignment: CDR1 MNHEY and CDR2 SMNVEV (reference sequence). Here the CDR3 reads CASSSPQRGGYQETQYF. CDR3 sequence (DNA): TGTGCCAGCAGTTCCCCTCAGCGGGGGGGTTACCAAGAGACCCAGTACTTC.

This clone has a count of ten or more. The rearrangement links TRBV21-1 to TRBJ2-6; the D segment call TRBD1 is taken from the table without a DNA check. TRBV21-1 is classified as a pseudogene. This CDR3 has 14 amino acids. The CDR3 loop reads CASSKASGANVLTF. The CDR3, as DNA: TGTGCCAGCAGCAAAGCGTCAGGGGCCAACGTCCTGACTTTC.

This clone was found a few times. This sequence joins TRBV4-3 and TRBJ1-5; the D is unclear. Germline lookup yields CDR1 LGHNA and CDR2 YSLEER. V was cut by 0 bases and J by 6 bases, with 12 bases left in between. CDR3 length: 15 residues. The CDR3 loop is CASSQDTGSGQPQHF. The CDR3, as DNA: TGCGCCAGCAGCCAAGATACGGGTTCCGGTCAGCCCCAGCATTTT.

The J gene is TRBJ1-5, the V gene TRBV2, with D perhaps TRBD1 (6 bases). The CDR3 covers 14 residues. Trimming left V 4 bases short and J 1 base short, with 8 bases between. Germline lookup yields CDR1 SNHLY and CDR2 FYNNEI. The CDR3 DNA follows: TGTGCCAGCAGTGTAAGGGGGAGCAATCAGCCCCAGCATTTT. Protein: CASSVRGSNQPQHF.

The V and J genes are TRBV6-1 and TRBJ2-4; D unclear. From germline, CDR1 is MNHNS and CDR2 SASEGT. This CDR3 region has 16 residues. The V gene lost 0 bases and the J gene lost 0 bases, with 9 bases spanning the gap. The CDR3 DNA sequence: TGTGCCAGCAGTGAAGCGTTAGTGCTAGCCAAAAACATTCAGTACTTC. Its protein product is CASSEALVLAKNIQYF.

This clone showed up just a few times. The chain links TRBV7-2 to TRBJ2-7; D is possibly TRBD1 (6 bases). The CDR3 is 14 amino acids. The germline V and J ends were trimmed by 2 bases and 6 bases, with 14 bases remaining between them. Germline values: CDR1 SGHTA, CDR2 FQGNSA. This CDR3 is CASSLSFGQSEQYF. In DNA form, the CDR3 reads TGTGCCAGCAGCTTATCGTTCGGACAGTCCGAGCAGTACTTC.

The table lists this clone with a few counts. The V call is TRBV2, the J call TRBJ1-5, with D tentatively TRBD1 (5 bases). This CDR3 has 18 amino acids. Germline V lookup: CDR1 SNHLY, CDR2 FYNNEI. V was clipped by 1 base and J by 6 bases, with 22 bases between them. The CDR3 bases are TGTGCCAGCAGTGAAGGAAATGCAGGTGTTGGGGCCAGTCAGCCCCAGCATTTT. Translated: CASSEGNAGVGASQPQHF.

This clone was picked up many times. The chain carries TRBV19 and TRBJ2-7; a possible D gene is TRBD1 (5 bases). Trimming stripped 4 bases from V and 4 bases from J, with 8 bases between. The CDR3 totals 12 residues. The germline gives CDR1 LNHDA, CDR2 SQIVND (reference sequence). The CDR3 DNA is TGTGCCAGTAGTACCTCAGGGTACGAGCAGTACTTC. Translation: CASSTSGYEQYF.

V usage is TRBV28 and J usage is TRBJ2-1, with TRBD1 matching over 7 bases. CDR3 size: 17 residues. Germline values: CDR1 MDHEN, CDR2 SYDVKM. V trimming: 5 bases; J trimming: 6 bases; junction bases outside the gene matches: 16. Here the CDR3 DNA reads TGTGCCAGCAGTGAAGTAAAACAGGGGCGGTATGGCAATGAGCAGTTCTTC. This encodes CASSEVKQGRYGNEQFF.